This passage covers 8 T cell receptor beta chains from one sample sequenced in a study of blood T cell repertoires in COVID-19. Method: immunoSEQ multiplex PCR; TCRdb's copy keeps in-frame clones and lacks some. The sample carries about 80,000 clones, over 75% recorded once. Sequencing input: peripheral blood. The receptors originated from an elderly man with acute or convalescent COVID-19.

This chain joins TRBV3-1 (or the pseudogene TRBV3-2) and TRBJ1-5; D gene uncertain. This CDR3 is 13 amino acids long. CDR1 and CDR2 (germline): LGHDT, YNNKEL (reference sequence). V lost 0 bases, J lost 6 bases, and 6 bases lay in between. CDR3 residues: CASSQDVRQPQHF. Here the CDR3 DNA reads TGTGCCAGCAGCCAAGATGTCCGTCAGCCCCAGCATTTT.

The chain is built from TRBV2 and TRBJ2-5; 9 nucleotides align to TRBD1. The J call is uncertain, as TRBJ2-7 better fits the DNA end. CDR3 length: 13 amino acids. Looked up from germline, CDR1 is SNHLY and CDR2 is FYNNEI. The CDR3 protein is CASRGTGRIEQYF. In DNA form, the CDR3 reads TGTGCCAGCAGGGGGACAGGGCGGATCGAGCAGTACTTC.

The gene calls are TRBV2 and TRBJ1-5; D might be TRBD1 (5 bases). The germline CDR1 and CDR2 sequences are SNHLY and FYNNEI. This CDR3 is built from 15 residues. V was pared by 1 base and J by 0 bases, with 7 bases between. CDR3 sequence: CASSEDRYSNQPQHF. CDR3 coding DNA: TGTGCCAGCAGTGAAGACAGGTATAGCAATCAGCCCCAGCATTTT.

Note on this clone: At one of its ends the junction is not consistent with the germline gene, which may arise from a read error. This rearrangement joins TRBV24-1 to TRBJ2-1, with D perhaps TRBD1 (6 bases). The CDR3 totals 12 residues. CDR1 KGHDR and CDR2 SFDVKD come from the germline V gene. As DNA, the CDR3 is TGTGCCACCAGTGATTTGGGACAGCCACAGGTCTTC. It translates to CATSDLGQPQVF.

The chain carries TRBV5-1 and TRBJ2-7, with TRBD1 matching over 8 bases. Germline trimming cut 4 bases from V and 2 bases from J; bases unmatched to any gene: 5. Germline CDR1 SGHRS, CDR2 YFSETQ. This CDR3 spans 14 amino acids. For the CDR3, the DNA is TGCGCCAGCAGCCCAGGGGGCGCCGCCTACGAGCAGTACTTC. Translation gives CASSPGGAAYEQYF.

This rearrangement joins TRBV7-3 to TRBJ1-1; maybe TRBD1 (5 bases). The CDR3 contains 16 residues. Germline values: CDR1 SGHTA, CDR2 FQGTGA. Trimming took 0 bases from V and 1 from J, leaving 12 bases between them. The chain's CDR3 is CASSLTSGGSNTEAFF. The CDR3, as DNA: TGTGCCAGCAGCTTAACGTCGGGGGGGTCGAACACTGAAGCTTTCTTT.

The rearrangement uses TRBV30 and TRBJ1-6; D perhaps matches TRBD1 (6 bases). The germline CDR1 and CDR2 sequences are GTSNPN and SVGIG (reference sequence). The CDR3 is made up of 14 amino acids. V dropped 5 bases and J dropped 7 bases, with 15 bases sitting between them. The CDR3 bases are TGTGCCTGGTCAAGGAGGGGGGGGAATTCACCCCTCCACTTT. It is translated as CAWSRRGGNSPLHF.

V gene TRBV2 combines with J gene TRBJ2-5, with 15 bases identical to TRBD2. The germline CDR1 and CDR2 sequences are SNHLY and FYNNEI. This CDR3 is built from 15 residues. Germline trimming cut 6 bases from V and 2 bases from J; bases unmatched to any gene: 1. CDR3 bases: TGTGCCAGCAGAGGACTAGCGGGGGGGCAAGAGACCCAGTACTTC. Its protein product is CASRGLAGGQETQYF.